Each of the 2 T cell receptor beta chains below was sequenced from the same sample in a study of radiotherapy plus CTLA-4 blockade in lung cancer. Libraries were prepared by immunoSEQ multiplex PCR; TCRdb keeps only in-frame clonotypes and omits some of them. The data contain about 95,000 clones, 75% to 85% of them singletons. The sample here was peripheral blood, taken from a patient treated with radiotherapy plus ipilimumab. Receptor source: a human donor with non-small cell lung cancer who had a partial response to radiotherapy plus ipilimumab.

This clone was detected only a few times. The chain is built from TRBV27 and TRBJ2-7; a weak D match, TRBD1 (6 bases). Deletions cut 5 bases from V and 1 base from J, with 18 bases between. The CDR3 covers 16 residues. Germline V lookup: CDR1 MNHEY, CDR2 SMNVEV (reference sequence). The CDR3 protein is CASSMLGAGASYEQYF. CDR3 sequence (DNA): TGTGCCAGCAGTATGCTTGGGGCAGGGGCATCCTACGAGCAGTACTTC.

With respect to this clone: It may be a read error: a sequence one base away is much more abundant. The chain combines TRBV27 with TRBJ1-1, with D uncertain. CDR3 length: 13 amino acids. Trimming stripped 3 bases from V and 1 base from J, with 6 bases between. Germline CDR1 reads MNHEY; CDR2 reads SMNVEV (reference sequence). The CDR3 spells CASSFTANTEAFF. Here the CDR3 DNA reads TGTGCCAGCAGTTTTACAGCGAACACTGAAGCTTTCTTT.